This T cell receptor (beta chain) was identified in a study of PD-1 blockade in classical Hodgkin lymphoma. Remarks on this clone: Antigen: not known.

V lost 9 bases and J lost 3, with 11 bases in between. Per the germline V gene, CDR1 is SNHLY and CDR2 is FYNNEI. The CDR3 covers 12 residues. This table comes from immunoSEQ multiplex PCR, and its TCRdb copy is limited to in-frame clones, with some not included. The data contain about 35,000 clones, around 89% of them singletons. Notes on the study in general: Baseline TCR diversity was reportedly lower in newly diagnosed patients than in healthy donors. It was reported as lower still in relapsed/refractory patients. Although disease activity or prior therapy may be involved, causes of the repertoire differences remain undefined.

The sample's time point: newly diagnosed, previously untreated cHL patient sample. With magnetic negative selection, CD4+ T cells were purified from PBMCs that had been thawed. PBMCs from untreated, newly diagnosed classical Hodgkin lymphoma were comparison samples. Specimen: CD4+ T cells from blood. This TCR was recovered from a human donor with classical Hodgkin lymphoma. The chain combines TRBV2 with TRBJ1-2; possible D gene TRBD1, 6 bases. The CDR3 region has the DNA TGTGCCAGTCTACAGGGCCACTATGGCTACACCTTC. Translated, it gives CASLQGHYGYTF.